This paragraph reports one T cell receptor beta chain. Study processing details: Reference gene primer amplification gave estimated nucleated cell counts. The data were produced by immunoSEQ multiplex PCR, yet TCRdb's version contains in-frame clones alone and is incomplete. V and J calls and clone size are copied from that table; D and trimming were computed from the DNA. The sample records about 250,000 clones, 85% to 90% being singletons. The study drew participants aged about 18 to 89 years from some 24 US areas. In assigning cohorts, the study relied on participant-reported clinical history. Two consecutive negative NP/OP PCR tests, clearance, or resolved symptoms defined Cohort 3 recovery. These data come from a study of blood T cell repertoires in COVID-19. Trimming at V came to 3 bases and at J to 5 bases, leaving 3 bases not matched to a gene. CDR1 is SQVTM, CDR2 ANQGSEA, per germline. The CDR3 is 13 amino acids.

This chain links TRBV29-1 with TRBJ2-1; 8 nucleotides align to TRBD1. Sample: PBMCs or T cells enriched from blood (not recorded which). This receptor was obtained from a man aged 35-49 years who had recovered from COVID-19. For the CDR3, the DNA is TGCAGCGTTGACCAGGACAGGGACAATGAGCAGTTCTTC. Amino acids: CSVDQDRDNEQFF.